This TCR beta chain was obtained from a study of OX40 agonist ivuxolimab in advanced cancers. General study points: CD8+ T cells averaged more expanded clones than CD4+. Partly responding patients at 0.1-3.0 mg/kg showed some of the smallest clonal expansion.

About this clone itself: Antigen unknown.

The CDR3 runs 14 residues. The J segment lost 2 bases and the V segment lost 4 bases, leaving 4 bases of the junction unmatched. Germline loops: CDR1 LGHNA, CDR2 YSLEER. The table came from immunoSEQ multiplex PCR; TCRdb's copy has only in-frame clones and leaves some out. This repertoire shows more than 50,000 clones, over 80% found once; its top ten account for approximately 4%. The sample consisted of CD4+ or CD8+ T cells sorted from blood, taken in a trial of the OX40 agonist ivuxolimab. The gene calls are TRBV4-3 and TRBJ2-7; TRBD2 matches 8 bases. This clonotype was sampled from an adult with an advanced solid tumor such as melanoma, head and neck, liver or kidney cancer. The DNA for the CDR3 is TGCGCCAGCAGCCGACGGCGGGGGGCCTACGAGCAGTACTTC. Its translation is CASSRRRGAYEQYF.